The 3 T cell receptor beta chains below all came from one sample that was sequenced in a study of blood T cell repertoires in COVID-19. Here immunoSEQ multiplex PCR was the method, and the copy in TCRdb shows in-frame clones only, minus some. The sample lists over 20,000 clones, 85% to 90% occurring once. Sequences were obtained from peripheral blood. All receptors come from a man between 70 and 80 years old with acute or convalescent COVID-19.

This chain links TRBV2 with TRBJ1-4; a possible D gene is TRBD1 (5 bases). Trimming shortened V by 3 bases and J by 2 bases, and 7 bases separated the two germline ends. The germline V gene has CDR1 SNHLY and CDR2 FYNNEI. The CDR3 covers 14 residues. The CDR3 loop is CASSDAGTNEKLFF. The CDR3 DNA reads TGTGCCAGCAGTGATGCAGGGACTAATGAAAAACTGTTTTTT.

The chain carries TRBV21-1 and TRBJ2-7; the tabulated D call, TRBD2, remains unverified against the DNA. TRBV21-1 is reported as a pseudogene. The CDR3 totals 18 residues. The CDR3 nucleotides are TGTGCCAGCAGCAACGCCCGAATATGGAGGGCCTTAACCTACGAGCAGTACTTC. Amino acid sequence: CASSNARIWRALTYEQYF.

The chain combines TRBV18 with TRBJ1-2, with 7 bases lining up with TRBD1. V shed 2 bases, J shed 4 bases, and the junction held 4 bases outside the gene matches. The CDR3 covers 14 residues. Germline CDR1 KGHSH, CDR2 LQKENI. In nucleotides, the CDR3 is TGTGCCAGCTCACCAGGGGACAGCATCTATGGCTACACCTTC. It specifies CASSPGDSIYGYTF.